The clone carrying this TCR beta chain was observed a few times. These data are taken from a study of blood T cells in healthy people across ages. The CDR3 is made up of 15 amino acids. Germline loops: CDR1 MDHEN, CDR2 SYDVKM. Trimming at V came to 5 bases and at J to 11 bases, leaving 15 bases not matched to a gene. Samples each had at least 5.5 micrograms of total RNA extracted. A J-beta primer mix and a sample-barcoded 5' primer were used in a second PCR of roughly 7 to 12 cycles. Each cDNA was tagged by a template-switch adaptor containing 12 random nucleotides. TCRdb reanalysed the 5' RACE reads using MiXCR and keeps one entry per CDR3 protein. The sample yields almost 550,000 distinct CDR3 sequences, approximately 25% seen once. This sample also belongs to another study, concerning T cells of mothers and their children. As that report states: There were no persistent microchimeric T cell clones detected.

Sequences were obtained from blood. This TCR was sampled from a boy between 10 and 17 years old in good health. The chain couples TRBV28 to TRBJ2-5; 9 bases map to TRBD1. The CDR3 here is CASSPQGDRAKEQYF. In DNA, the CDR3 is TGTGCCAGCAGTCCCCAAGGGGACAGGGCGAAGGAGCAGTACTTC.